Below, 27 T cell receptor beta chains from the same sample are listed, as sequenced in a study of blood T cell repertoires in COVID-19 (dated by TCRdb to 2019 to 2021). Library preparation used the immunoSEQ multiplex PCR assay. Entries here come from immuneACCESS through TCRdb and include only in-frame sequences with V and J called. Some clones fail to appear in such tables; in the studies checked, an unresolved V gene covers under half of the shortfall, and the cause of the remainder is unknown. The sample table lists roughly 200,000 clones, about 86% of them with a count of one. Of the sample, 3.5% to 5.5% falls within the top ten clones. The sample consisted of PBMCs or T cells enriched from blood (not recorded which). The receptors originated from a woman aged 25 to 39 who had been exposed to COVID-19.

This clone has just one count. The V call is TRBV10-3, the J call TRBJ1-4; 10 bases line up with TRBD1. The V segment lost 10 bases and the J segment 10 bases; nucleotides outside the gene matches: 6. Germline CDR1 and CDR2: ENHRY and SYGVKD. The CDR3 extends over 12 amino acids. The CDR3 region has the DNA TGTGCCACGGCGGACAGGGGGGGAAAACTGTTTTTT. Translated: CATADRGGKLFF.

CDR3 DNA sequence: TGCGCCAGCTCGGGGGGGGCCGAAAGGGACACCATATATTTT. As protein: CASSGGAERDTIYF. V is TRBV5-1 and J is TRBJ1-3, with D maybe TRBD1 (6 bases). CDR1 and CDR2 from the germline V gene are SGHRS and YFSETQ. There are 14 residues in the CDR3. The V end lost 7 bases, the J end lost 8 bases, and 19 bases lay between the germline ends.

The rearrangement uses TRBV2 and TRBJ1-2, with TRBD1 matching over 7 bases. Germline CDR1 reads SNHLY; CDR2 reads FYNNEI. The CDR3 consists of 13 residues. The J segment lost 2 bases and the V segment lost 6 bases, leaving 3 bases of the junction unmatched. Here the CDR3 DNA reads TGTGCCAGCAGGGGGGACAGCAACTATGGCTACACCTTC. Translation: CASRGDSNYGYTF.

The chain couples TRBV5-1 to TRBJ1-4; possible D gene TRBD1, 5 bases. CDR1 and CDR2 (germline): SGHRS, YFSETQ. The CDR3 has 13 residues. V was shortened by 0 bases and J by 10 bases, with 10 bases between the two germline ends. The CDR3 sequence is CASSLEGSAKLFF. As DNA, the CDR3 is TGCGCCAGCAGCTTGGAGGGGTCGGCAAAACTGTTTTTT.

This clone was detected a few times. The chain uses TRBV12-5 and TRBJ1-2; D remains unclear. This CDR3 spans 19 amino acids. CDR1 and CDR2 from the germline V gene are LGHNT and FRNRAP. Trimming took off 2 bases at V and 2 bases at J, with 24 bases between the two ends. CDR3 residues: CASGLPSQVARPKNYGYTF. For the CDR3, the DNA is TGTGCTAGTGGTTTGCCCTCTCAGGTGGCCAGGCCGAAGAACTATGGCTACACCTTC.

The chain is built from TRBV6-6 and TRBJ2-1; 9 nucleotides match TRBD2. There are 15 residues in the CDR3. The V segment lost 8 bases and the J segment 3 bases; nucleotides outside the gene matches: 8. Germline assignment: CDR1 MNHNY and CDR2 SVGAGI (reference sequence). The CDR3 DNA is TGTGCCAGCGGGAAACAGACTAGCGGCTACAATGAGCAGTTCTTC. Its translation is CASGKQTSGYNEQFF.

The chain couples TRBV27 to TRBJ2-1, with TRBD1 matching over 7 bases. The germline V gene has CDR1 MNHEY and CDR2 SMNVEV (reference sequence). This CDR3 region has 12 residues. With V trimmed by 8 bases and J by 10 bases, 8 bases remained unmatched. The CDR3 loop is CASRQGSGEQFF. CDR3 DNA: TGTGCCAGCCGACAGGGTTCGGGGGAGCAGTTCTTC.

The chain recombines TRBV28 with TRBJ1-5; possible D gene TRBD1, 5 bases. This CDR3 has 12 amino acids. Germline assignment: CDR1 MDHEN and CDR2 SYDVKM. The germline V and J ends were trimmed by 2 bases and 7 bases, with 6 bases remaining between them. The CDR3 here is CASSLQGQPQHF. In DNA, the CDR3 is TGTGCCAGCAGTTTACAGGGACAGCCCCAGCATTTT. Using reference TRBV28 and TRBJ1-5 for the parts outside the CDR3, the full variable domain is DVKVTQSSRYLVKRTGEKVFLECVQDMDHENMFWYRQDPGLGLRLIYFSYDVKMKEKGDIPEGYSVSREKKERFSLILESASTNQTSMYLCASSLQGQPQHFGDGTRLSIL.

The rearrangement joins TRBV2 to TRBJ2-7, with TRBD2 matching 7 bases. Germline lookup yields CDR1 SNHLY and CDR2 FYNNEI. J lost 4 bases, V lost 1 base, and 4 bases had no gene match. CDR3 length: 14 residues. The CDR3 loop reads CASSEGVSGYEQYF. In nucleotides, the CDR3 is TGTGCCAGCAGTGAAGGGGTTAGCGGGTACGAGCAGTACTTC.

The V gene is TRBV15, the J gene TRBJ2-1, with a possible D match to TRBD2 (5 bases). The germline V and J ends were trimmed by 5 bases and 7 bases, with 15 bases remaining between them. CDR3 length: 14 residues. Germline CDR1 is LNHNV and CDR2 is YYDKDF (reference sequence). The CDR3 nucleotides read TGTGCCACCAGCGTGAGGTTCGAGGGTAATGAGCAGTTCTTC. It is translated as CATSVRFEGNEQFF.

The chain recombines TRBV7-9 with TRBJ2-1; 11 bases fit TRBD2. The CDR3 has 17 amino acids. V lost 5 bases to trimming and J lost 4 bases; unmatched junction nucleotides: 10. Germline V gives CDR1 SEHNR, CDR2 FQNEAQ (reference sequence). The CDR3 region is CASSGAPGLAAYNEQFF. CDR3 DNA: TGTGCCAGCAGCGGGGCGCCGGGACTAGCGGCTTACAATGAGCAGTTCTTC.

The genes are TRBV2 and TRBJ1-2; 11 bases are a match to TRBD1. CDR3 length: 14 residues. CDR1 is SNHLY and CDR2 is FYNNEI in the germline V gene. Germline trimming cut 6 bases from V and 10 bases from J; bases unmatched to any gene: 10. The CDR3 here is CASREPGQGDFYTF. DNA for the CDR3: TGTGCCAGCAGAGAACCGGGACAGGGGGATTTCTACACCTTC.

This chain links TRBV12-3 or TRBV12-4 with TRBJ2-1; maybe TRBD2 (6 bases). V was trimmed by 3 bases and J by 7 bases, leaving 10 bases between them. The CDR3 sequence is 13 residues long. The CDR3: CASSFGDLNEQFF. The CDR3 DNA is TGTGCCAGCAGTTTTGGGGACTTGAATGAGCAGTTCTTC.

The gene calls are TRBV30 and TRBJ2-1; D is possibly TRBD1 (6 bases). The V end lost 1 base, the J end lost 7 bases, and 8 bases lay between the germline ends. The CDR3 has 12 amino acids. The V gene's germline CDR1 is GTSNPN and CDR2 SVGIG (reference sequence). The CDR3 here is CAWSEQGNEQFF. For the CDR3, the DNA is TGTGCCTGGAGTGAACAGGGAAATGAGCAGTTCTTC.

This clone appeared once. This sequence joins TRBV29-1 and TRBJ2-4; 8 bases line up with TRBD1. The CDR3 length is 17 residues. Germline values: CDR1 SQVTM, CDR2 ANQGSEA. With V trimmed by 7 bases and J by 1 base, 15 bases remained unmatched. The CDR3 here is CSAGGTGHLSAKNIQYF. In DNA, the CDR3 is TGCAGCGCTGGGGGGACAGGTCACCTATCGGCCAAAAACATTCAGTACTTC.

This clone showed up just a few times. This chain links TRBV24-1 with TRBJ1-2, with unresolved D. V lost 5 bases, J lost 4 bases, and 13 bases lay in between. The CDR3 has 14 residues. Germline lookup yields CDR1 KGHDR and CDR2 SFDVKD. The CDR3 bases are TGTGCCACCAGTGCCGCCCCTGAGATCTATGGCTACACCTTC. Encoded protein: CATSAAPEIYGYTF.

The chain is built from TRBV28 and TRBJ2-4, with TRBD1 matching 9 bases. V shed 4 bases and J 0 bases; nucleotides not matched to a gene: 7. Germline loops: CDR1 MDHEN, CDR2 SYDVKM. There are 17 residues in the CDR3. The CDR3 region is CASSSPTGGLAKNIQYF. As DNA, the CDR3 is TGTGCCAGCAGTTCACCGACAGGGGGGTTAGCCAAAAACATTCAGTACTTC.

The chain joins TRBV9 to TRBJ1-1; no clear D gene. Trimming stripped 1 base from V and 0 bases from J, with 7 bases between. CDR3 length: 14 residues. In germline, CDR1 is SGDLS, CDR2 YYNGEE. In nucleotides, the CDR3 is TGTGCCAGCAGCGTATCCTCTATGAACACTGAAGCTTTCTTT. Translation gives CASSVSSMNTEAFF. Together with reference TRBV9 and TRBJ1-1, the CDR3 gives the full variable domain: DSGVTQTPKHLITATGQRVTLRCSPRSGDLSVYWYQQSLDQGLQFLIQYYNGEERAKGNILERFSAQQFPDLHSELNLSSLELGDSALYFCASSVSSMNTEAFFGQGTRLTVV.

The chain links TRBV5-1 to TRBJ2-1, with a tentative D call TRBD2 (5 bases). In germline, CDR1 is SGHRS, CDR2 YFSETQ. Trimming cost V 3 bases and J 5 bases, with 9 bases left between them. The CDR3 loop spans 13 amino acids. The CDR3 DNA is TGCGCCAGCAGCTCGGAGGCTAACAATGAGCAGTTCTTC. It translates to CASSSEANNEQFF.

The chain links TRBV5-6 to TRBJ1-1, with D possibly TRBD1 on 5 matching bases. The germline CDR1 and CDR2 sequences are SGHDT and YYEEEE. The CDR3 loop spans 14 amino acids. V gave up 2 bases and J gave up 2 bases, with 10 bases separating them. The CDR3, as DNA: TGTGCCAGCAGCTTATTACAGGTAAACACTGAAGCTTTCTTT. The encoded protein is CASSLLQVNTEAFF.

V usage is TRBV30 and J usage is TRBJ1-6, with D possibly being TRBD1 (6 bases). Germline V lookup: CDR1 GTSNPN, CDR2 SVGIG (reference sequence). The CDR3 has 13 amino acids. Trimming took off 1 base at V and 7 bases at J, with 8 bases between the two ends. CDR3 in amino acids: CAWSGTANSPLHF. For the CDR3, the DNA is TGTGCCTGGAGTGGGACAGCCAATTCACCCCTCCACTTT.

V usage is TRBV3-1 (or the pseudogene TRBV3-2) and J usage is TRBJ1-4, with D possibly TRBD1 on 6 matching bases. The V end was cut by 0 bases, the J end by 7 bases, with 15 bases between. The CDR3 spans 16 residues. From germline, CDR1 is LGHDT and CDR2 YNNKEL (reference sequence). CDR3 nucleotide sequence: TGTGCCAGCAGCCAAGATTGGGCAGGGGCGGGTGAAAAACTGTTTTTT. This translates into CASSQDWAGAGEKLFF.

The chain uses TRBV30 and TRBJ1-1; D is unclear. CDR3 length: 14 amino acids. Trimming cost V 4 bases and J 0 bases, with 12 bases left between them. CDR1 and CDR2 from the germline V gene are GTSNPN and SVGIG (reference sequence). The CDR3 DNA is TGTGCCTGGACATCTACTCTCATGAACACTGAAGCTTTCTTT. Residues: CAWTSTLMNTEAFF.

The V and J genes are TRBV2 and TRBJ1-6; D is perhaps TRBD1 (6 bases). The V gene's germline CDR1 is SNHLY and CDR2 FYNNEI. The CDR3 runs to 14 residues. Deletions cut 8 bases from V and 10 bases from J, with 18 bases between. Here the CDR3 reads CASGGAARLSPLHF. The CDR3 bases are TGTGCCAGCGGGGGGGCCGCGAGACTCTCACCCCTCCACTTT.

This sequence joins TRBV11-2 and TRBJ2-3, with 11 nucleotides matching TRBD2. CDR3 length equals 16 residues. Germline CDR1 and CDR2: SGHAT and FQNNGV. V was clipped by 6 bases and J by 2 bases; unmatched bases: 7. The CDR3 here is CASSSLAGGLTDTQYF. In DNA form, the CDR3 reads TGTGCCAGCAGTTCTCTAGCGGGGGGCCTCACAGATACGCAGTATTTT.

This chain links TRBV5-4 with TRBJ2-1, with 12 nucleotides matching TRBD1. The CDR3 is made up of 15 amino acids. J lost 9 bases, V lost 3 bases, and 7 bases had no gene match. Germline V gene sequence: CDR1 SGHNT, CDR2 YYREEE (reference sequence). The CDR3 DNA follows: TGTGCCAGCAGCTCCGGGACAGGGGGCAAGGGTGAGCAGTTCTTC. Amino acids: CASSSGTGGKGEQFF.

This chain links TRBV30 with TRBJ1-5; D call uncertain. Germline CDR1 reads GTSNPN; CDR2 reads SVGIG (reference sequence). The CDR3 is 16 amino acids. Trimming stripped 3 bases from V and 0 bases from J, with 15 bases between. In DNA, the CDR3 is TGTGCCTGGAGCCAGGCGGAGGGTTATAGCAATCAGCCCCAGCATTTT. Protein sequence: CAWSQAEGYSNQPQHF.